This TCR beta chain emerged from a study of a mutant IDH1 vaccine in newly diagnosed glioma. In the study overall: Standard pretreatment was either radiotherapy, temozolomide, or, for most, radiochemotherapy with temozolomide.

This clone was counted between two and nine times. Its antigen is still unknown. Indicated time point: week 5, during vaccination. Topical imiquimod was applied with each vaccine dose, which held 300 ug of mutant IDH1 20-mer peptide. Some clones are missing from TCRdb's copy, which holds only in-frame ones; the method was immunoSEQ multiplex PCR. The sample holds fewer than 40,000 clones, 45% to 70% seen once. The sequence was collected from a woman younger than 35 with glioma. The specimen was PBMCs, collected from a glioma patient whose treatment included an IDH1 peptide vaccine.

The CDR3 loop is CASRPFGGMANTEAFF. The CDR3 region has the DNA TGTGCCAGCAGGCCTTTCGGGGGAATGGCGAACACTGAAGCTTTCTTT. This rearrangement joins TRBV11-2 to TRBJ1-1; D is possibly TRBD1 (5 bases). Germline CDR1 is SGHAT and CDR2 is FQNNGV. The V gene lost 6 bases and the J gene lost 1 base, with 18 bases spanning the gap. This CDR3 region has 16 residues.